This T cell receptor beta chain was sequenced for a study of T cell responses to AZD1222 COVID-19 vaccine. Study-wide results and limits: Among those given AZD1222, only 6 or 7 were seropositive at baseline. In a largely white British group with more females than males, clonal diversity was possibly underestimated.

The CDR3 runs 14 residues. V lost 4 bases and J lost 1, with 10 bases in between. Germline lookup yields CDR1 SGHAT and CDR2 FQNNGV. Details on this clone: The antigen is unknown.

Only in-frame clones appear in the TCRdb table, and some are missing; sequencing was by immunoSEQ multiplex PCR. The sample lists 90,000 to 120,000 clones, about 92% occurring once. The source material was peripheral blood, sampled 28 days after the second AZD1222 dose. This TCR was sampled from an adult who received the AZD1222 COVID-19 vaccine. This chain uses TRBV11-2 with TRBJ1-1; D gene uncertain. CDR3 nucleotides: TGTGCCAGCAGCTCCCGAGAGGAGAACACTGAAGCTTTCTTT. Amino acids: CASSSREENTEAFF.